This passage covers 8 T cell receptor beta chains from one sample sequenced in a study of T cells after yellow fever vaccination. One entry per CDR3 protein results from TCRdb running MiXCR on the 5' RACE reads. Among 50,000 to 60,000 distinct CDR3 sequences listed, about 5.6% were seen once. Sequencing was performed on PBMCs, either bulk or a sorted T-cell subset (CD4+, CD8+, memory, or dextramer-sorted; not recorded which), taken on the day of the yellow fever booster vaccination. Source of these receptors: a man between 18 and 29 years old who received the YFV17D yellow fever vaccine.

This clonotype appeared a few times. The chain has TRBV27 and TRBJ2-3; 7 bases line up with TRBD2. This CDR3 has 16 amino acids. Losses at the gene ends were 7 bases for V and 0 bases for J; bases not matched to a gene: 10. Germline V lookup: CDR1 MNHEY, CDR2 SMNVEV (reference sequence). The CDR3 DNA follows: TGTGCCAGCAAGAACCGTCTGCGGGGGAGCACAGATACGCAGTATTTT. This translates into CASKNRLRGSTDTQYF.

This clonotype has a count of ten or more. CDR3 amino acids: CASSSTSGGADEQFF. CDR3 DNA sequence: TGTGCCAGCAGCTCAACTAGCGGGGGGGCGGATGAGCAGTTCTTC. The chain couples TRBV7-8 to TRBJ2-1; 13 bases are shared with TRBD2. CDR3 length equals 15 residues. The J segment lost 8 bases and the V segment lost 4 bases, leaving 5 bases of the junction unmatched. The germline V gene has CDR1 SGHVS and CDR2 FQNEAQ.

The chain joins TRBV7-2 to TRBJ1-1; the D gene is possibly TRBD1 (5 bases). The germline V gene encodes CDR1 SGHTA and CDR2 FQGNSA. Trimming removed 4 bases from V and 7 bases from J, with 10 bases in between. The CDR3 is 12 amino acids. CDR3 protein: CASSWGTVEAFF. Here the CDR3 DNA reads TGTGCCAGCAGCTGGGGGACGGTTGAAGCTTTCTTT. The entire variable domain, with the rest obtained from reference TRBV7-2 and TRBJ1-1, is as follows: GAGVSQSPSNKVTEKGKDVELRCDPISGHTALYWYRQSLGQGLEFLIYFQGNSAPDKSGLPSDRFSAERTGGSVSTLTIQRTQQEDSAVYLCASSWGTVEAFFGQGTRLTVV.

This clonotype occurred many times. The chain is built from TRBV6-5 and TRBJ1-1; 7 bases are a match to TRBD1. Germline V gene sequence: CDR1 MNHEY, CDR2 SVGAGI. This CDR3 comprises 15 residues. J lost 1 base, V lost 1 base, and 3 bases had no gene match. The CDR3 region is CASSYYYRGNTEAFF. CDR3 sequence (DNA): TGTGCCAGCAGTTACTATTACAGGGGGAACACTGAAGCTTTCTTT.

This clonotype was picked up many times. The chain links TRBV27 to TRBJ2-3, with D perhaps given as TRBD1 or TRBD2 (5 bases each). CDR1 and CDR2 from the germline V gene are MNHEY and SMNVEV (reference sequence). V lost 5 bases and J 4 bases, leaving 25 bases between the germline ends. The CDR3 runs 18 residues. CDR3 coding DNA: TGTGCCAGCAGTACCCGGGCCGGGACCGCCCAGTTGGCAGATACGCAGTATTTT. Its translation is CASSTRAGTAQLADTQYF.

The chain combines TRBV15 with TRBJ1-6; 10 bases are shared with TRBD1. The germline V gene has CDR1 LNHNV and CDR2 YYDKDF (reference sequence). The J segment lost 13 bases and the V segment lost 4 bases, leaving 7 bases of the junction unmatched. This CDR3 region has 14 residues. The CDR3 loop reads CATSTRGQGFPLHF. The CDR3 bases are TGTGCCACCAGCACCCGGGGACAGGGGTTCCCCCTCCACTTT. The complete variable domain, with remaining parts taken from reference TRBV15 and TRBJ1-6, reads DAMVIQNPRYQVTQFGKPVTLSCSQTLNHNVMYWYQQKSSQAPKLLFHYYDKDFNNEADTPDNFQSRRPNTSFCFLDIRSPGLGDTAMYLCATSTRGQGFPLHFGNGTRLTVT.

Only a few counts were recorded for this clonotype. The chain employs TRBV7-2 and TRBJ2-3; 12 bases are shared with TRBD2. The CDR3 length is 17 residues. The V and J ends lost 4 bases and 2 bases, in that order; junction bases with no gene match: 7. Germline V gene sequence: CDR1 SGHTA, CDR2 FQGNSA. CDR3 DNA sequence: TGTGCCAGCAGCTCTAAGCTAGCGGGGGGGAACACAGATACGCAGTATTTT. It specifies CASSSKLAGGNTDTQYF. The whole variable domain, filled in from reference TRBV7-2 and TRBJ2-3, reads GAGVSQSPSNKVTEKGKDVELRCDPISGHTALYWYRQSLGQGLEFLIYFQGNSAPDKSGLPSDRFSAERTGGSVSTLTIQRTQQEDSAVYLCASSSKLAGGNTDTQYFGPGTRLTVL.

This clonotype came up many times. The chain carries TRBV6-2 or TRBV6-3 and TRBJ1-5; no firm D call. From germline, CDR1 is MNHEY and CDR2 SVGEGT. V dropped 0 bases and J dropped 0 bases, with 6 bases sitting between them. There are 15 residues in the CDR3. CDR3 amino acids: CASSYSGYSNQPQHF. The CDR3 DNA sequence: TGTGCCAGCAGTTACTCTGGTTATAGCAATCAGCCCCAGCATTTT.